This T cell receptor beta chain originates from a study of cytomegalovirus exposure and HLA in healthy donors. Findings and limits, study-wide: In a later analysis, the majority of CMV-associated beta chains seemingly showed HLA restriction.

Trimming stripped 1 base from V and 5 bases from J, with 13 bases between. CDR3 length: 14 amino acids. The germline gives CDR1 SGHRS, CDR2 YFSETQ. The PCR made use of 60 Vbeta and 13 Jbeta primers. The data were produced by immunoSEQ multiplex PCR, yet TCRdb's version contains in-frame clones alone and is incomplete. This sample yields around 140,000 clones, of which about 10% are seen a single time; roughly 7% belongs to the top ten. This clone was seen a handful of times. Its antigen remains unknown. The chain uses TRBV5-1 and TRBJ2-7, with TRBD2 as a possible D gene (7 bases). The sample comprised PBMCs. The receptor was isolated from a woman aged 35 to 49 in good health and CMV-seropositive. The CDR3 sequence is CASSLKGGGHEQYF. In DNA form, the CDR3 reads TGCGCCAGCAGCTTGAAAGGGGGAGGGCACGAGCAGTACTTC.